The present T cell receptor beta chain was sequenced within a study of regulatory T cells in long-lasting Graves disease. Overall study results and limits: Accuracy could have been hurt by small sample size. In persistent patients, shared public clonotypes (under 3,000) outnumbered those in new patients (approximately 940).

Library construction for TCR beta used iRepertoire HTBI primers and Arm-PCR of CDR3 regions. One entry per CDR3 protein results from TCRdb running MiXCR on the multiplex PCR reads. The repertoire holds roughly 520,000 distinct CDR3 sequences, with approximately 12% as singletons. The sample's time point: newly diagnosed GD, antithyroid drugs for less than 3 months. From PBMCs, RNA was extracted and then used to make the TCR library. This CDR3 spans 11 amino acids. Trimming left V 6 bases short and J 8 bases short, with 10 bases between. In germline, CDR1 is LGHDT, CDR2 YNNKEL (reference sequence). This clonotype was counted many times. Its antigen remains unknown. The sample was also reused in another study, on T cells in Graves' hyperthyroidism and ophthalmopathy. From that report: First-round RT-PCR with HTBI primers amplified the TCR CDR3 region.

The clonotype was recovered from a woman in her 30s with Graves disease. V is TRBV3-1 and J is TRBJ1-1, with D perhaps TRBD1 (5 bases). This specimen consisted of peripheral blood mononuclear cells (PBMCs), obtained at new diagnosis, from a patient treated with antithyroid drugs. CDR3 nucleotides: TGTGCCAGCAGTAGAAGGGGAGAAGCTTTCTTT. It translates to CASSRRGEAFF. Drawing the rest from reference TRBV3-1 and TRBJ1-1, the complete variable domain is DTAVSQTPKYLVTQMGNDKSIKCEQNLGHDTMYWYKQDSKKFLKIMFSYNNKELIINETVPNRFSPKSPDKAHLNLHINSLELGDSAVYFCASSRRGEAFFGQGTRLTVV.